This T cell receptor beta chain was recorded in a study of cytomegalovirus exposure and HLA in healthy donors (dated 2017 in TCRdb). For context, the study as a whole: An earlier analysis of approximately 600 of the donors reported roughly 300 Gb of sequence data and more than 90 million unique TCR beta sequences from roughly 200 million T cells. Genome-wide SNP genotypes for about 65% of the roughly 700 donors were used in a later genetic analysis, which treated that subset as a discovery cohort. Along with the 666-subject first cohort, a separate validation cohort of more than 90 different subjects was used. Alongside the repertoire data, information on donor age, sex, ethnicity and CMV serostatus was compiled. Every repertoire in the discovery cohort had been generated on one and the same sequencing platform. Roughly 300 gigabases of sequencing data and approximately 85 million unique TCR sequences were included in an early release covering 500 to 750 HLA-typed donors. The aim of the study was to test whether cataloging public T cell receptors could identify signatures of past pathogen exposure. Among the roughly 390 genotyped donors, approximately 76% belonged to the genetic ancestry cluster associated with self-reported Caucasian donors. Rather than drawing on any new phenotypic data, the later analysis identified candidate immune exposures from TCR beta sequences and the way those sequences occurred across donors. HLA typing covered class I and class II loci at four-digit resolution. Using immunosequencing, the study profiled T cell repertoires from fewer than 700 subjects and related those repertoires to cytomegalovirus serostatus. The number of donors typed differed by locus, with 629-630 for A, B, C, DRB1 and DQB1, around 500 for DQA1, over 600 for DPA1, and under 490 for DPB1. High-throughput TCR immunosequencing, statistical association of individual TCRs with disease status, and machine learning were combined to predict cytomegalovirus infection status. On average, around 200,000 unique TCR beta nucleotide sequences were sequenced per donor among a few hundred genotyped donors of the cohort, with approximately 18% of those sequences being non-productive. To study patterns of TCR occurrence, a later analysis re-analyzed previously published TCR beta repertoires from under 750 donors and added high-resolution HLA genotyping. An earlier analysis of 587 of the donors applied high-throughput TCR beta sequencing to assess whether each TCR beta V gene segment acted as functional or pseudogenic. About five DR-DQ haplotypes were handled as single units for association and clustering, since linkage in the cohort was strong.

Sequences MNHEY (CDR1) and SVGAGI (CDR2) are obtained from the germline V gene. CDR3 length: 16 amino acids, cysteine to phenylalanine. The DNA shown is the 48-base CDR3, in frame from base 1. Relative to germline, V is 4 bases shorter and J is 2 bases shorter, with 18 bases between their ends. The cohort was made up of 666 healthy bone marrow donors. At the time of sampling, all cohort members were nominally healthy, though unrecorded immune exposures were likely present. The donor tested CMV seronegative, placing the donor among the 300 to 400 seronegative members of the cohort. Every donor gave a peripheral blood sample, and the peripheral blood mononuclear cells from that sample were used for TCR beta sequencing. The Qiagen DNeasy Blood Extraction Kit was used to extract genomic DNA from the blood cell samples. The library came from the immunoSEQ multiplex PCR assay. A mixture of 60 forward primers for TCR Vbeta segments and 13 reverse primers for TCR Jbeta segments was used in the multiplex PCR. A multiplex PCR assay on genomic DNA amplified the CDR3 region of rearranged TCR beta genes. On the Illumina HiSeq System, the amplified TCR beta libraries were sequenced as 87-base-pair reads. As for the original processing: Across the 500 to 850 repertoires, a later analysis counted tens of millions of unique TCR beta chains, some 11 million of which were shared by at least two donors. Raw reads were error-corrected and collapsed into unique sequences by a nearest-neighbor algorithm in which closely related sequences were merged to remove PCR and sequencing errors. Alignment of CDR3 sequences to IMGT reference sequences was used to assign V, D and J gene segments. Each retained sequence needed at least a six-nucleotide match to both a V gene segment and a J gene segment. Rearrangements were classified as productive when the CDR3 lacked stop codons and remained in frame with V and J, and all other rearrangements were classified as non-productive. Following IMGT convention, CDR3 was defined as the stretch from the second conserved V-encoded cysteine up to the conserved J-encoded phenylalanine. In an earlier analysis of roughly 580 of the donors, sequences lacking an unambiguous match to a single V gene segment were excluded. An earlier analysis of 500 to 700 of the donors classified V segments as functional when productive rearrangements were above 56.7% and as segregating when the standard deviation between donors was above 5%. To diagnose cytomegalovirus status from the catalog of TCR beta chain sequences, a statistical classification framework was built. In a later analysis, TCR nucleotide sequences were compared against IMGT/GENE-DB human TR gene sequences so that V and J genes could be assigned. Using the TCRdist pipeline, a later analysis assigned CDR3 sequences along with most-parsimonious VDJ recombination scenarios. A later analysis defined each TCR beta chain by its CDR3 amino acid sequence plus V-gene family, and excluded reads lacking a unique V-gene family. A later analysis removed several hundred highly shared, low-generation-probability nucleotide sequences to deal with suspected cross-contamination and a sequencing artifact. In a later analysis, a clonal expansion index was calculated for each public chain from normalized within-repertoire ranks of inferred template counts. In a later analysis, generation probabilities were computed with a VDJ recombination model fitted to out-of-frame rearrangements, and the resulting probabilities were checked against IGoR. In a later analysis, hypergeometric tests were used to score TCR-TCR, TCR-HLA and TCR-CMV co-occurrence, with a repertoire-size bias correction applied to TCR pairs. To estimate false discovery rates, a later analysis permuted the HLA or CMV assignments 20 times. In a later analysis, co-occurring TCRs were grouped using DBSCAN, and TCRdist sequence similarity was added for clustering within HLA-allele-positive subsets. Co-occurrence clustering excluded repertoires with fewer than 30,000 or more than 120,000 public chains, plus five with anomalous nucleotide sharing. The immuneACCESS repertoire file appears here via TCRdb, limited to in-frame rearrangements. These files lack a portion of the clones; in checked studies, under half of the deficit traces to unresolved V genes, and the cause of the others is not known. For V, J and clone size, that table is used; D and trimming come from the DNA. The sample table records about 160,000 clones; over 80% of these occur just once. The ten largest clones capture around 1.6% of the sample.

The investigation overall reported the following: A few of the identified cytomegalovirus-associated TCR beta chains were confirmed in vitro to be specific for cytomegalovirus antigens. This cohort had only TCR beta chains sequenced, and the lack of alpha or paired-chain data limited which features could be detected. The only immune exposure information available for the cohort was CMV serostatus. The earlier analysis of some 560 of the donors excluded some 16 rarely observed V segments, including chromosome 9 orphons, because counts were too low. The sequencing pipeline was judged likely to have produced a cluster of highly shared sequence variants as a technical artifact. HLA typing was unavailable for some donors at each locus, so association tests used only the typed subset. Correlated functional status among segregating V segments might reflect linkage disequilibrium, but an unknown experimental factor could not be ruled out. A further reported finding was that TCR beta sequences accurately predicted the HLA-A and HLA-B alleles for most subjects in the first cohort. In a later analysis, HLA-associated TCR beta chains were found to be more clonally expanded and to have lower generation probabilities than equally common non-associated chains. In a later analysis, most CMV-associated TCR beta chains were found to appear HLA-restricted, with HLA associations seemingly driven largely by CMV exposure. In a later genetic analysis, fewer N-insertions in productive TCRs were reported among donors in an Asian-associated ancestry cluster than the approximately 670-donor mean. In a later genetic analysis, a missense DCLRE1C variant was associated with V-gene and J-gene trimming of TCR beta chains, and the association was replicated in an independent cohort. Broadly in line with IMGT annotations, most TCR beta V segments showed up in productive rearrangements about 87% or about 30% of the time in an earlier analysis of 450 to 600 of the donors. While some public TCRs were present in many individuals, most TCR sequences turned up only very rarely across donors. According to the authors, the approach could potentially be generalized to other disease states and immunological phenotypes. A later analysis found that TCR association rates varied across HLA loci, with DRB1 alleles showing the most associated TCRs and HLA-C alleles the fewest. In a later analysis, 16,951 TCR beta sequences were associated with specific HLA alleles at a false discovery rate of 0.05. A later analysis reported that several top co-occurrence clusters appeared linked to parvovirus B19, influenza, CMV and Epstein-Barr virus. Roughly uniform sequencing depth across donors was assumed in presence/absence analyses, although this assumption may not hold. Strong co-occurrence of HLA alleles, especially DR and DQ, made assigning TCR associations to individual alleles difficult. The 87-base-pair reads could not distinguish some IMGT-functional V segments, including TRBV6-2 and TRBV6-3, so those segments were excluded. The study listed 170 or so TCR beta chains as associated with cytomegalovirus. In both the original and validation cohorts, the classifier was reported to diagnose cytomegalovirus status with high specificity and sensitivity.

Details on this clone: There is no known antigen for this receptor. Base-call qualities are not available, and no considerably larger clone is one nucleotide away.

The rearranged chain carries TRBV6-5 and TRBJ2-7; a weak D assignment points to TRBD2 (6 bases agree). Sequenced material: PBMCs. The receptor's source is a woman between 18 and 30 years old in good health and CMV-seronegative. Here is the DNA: TGTGCCAGCAGTTTACTAAGGGGCGGGACCCCCTACGAGCAGTACTTC. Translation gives CASSLLRGGTPYEQYF.